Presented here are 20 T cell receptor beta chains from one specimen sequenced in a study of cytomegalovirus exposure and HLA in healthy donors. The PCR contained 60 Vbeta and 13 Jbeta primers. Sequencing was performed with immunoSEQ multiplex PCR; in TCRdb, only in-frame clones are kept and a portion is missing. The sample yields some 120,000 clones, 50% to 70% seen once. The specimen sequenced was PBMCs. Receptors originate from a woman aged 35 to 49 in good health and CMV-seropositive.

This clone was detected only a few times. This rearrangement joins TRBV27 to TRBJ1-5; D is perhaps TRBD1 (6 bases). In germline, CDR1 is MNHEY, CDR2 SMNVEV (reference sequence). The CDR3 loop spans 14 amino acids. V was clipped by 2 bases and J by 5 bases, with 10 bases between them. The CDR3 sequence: CASSLRGYDQPQHF. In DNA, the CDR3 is TGTGCCAGCAGTTTAAGGGGGTATGATCAGCCCCAGCATTTT.

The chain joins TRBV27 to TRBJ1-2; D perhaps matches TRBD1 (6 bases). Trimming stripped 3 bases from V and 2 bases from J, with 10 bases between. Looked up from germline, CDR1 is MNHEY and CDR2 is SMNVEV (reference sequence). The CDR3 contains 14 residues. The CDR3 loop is CASSFEDSNYGYTF. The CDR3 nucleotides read TGTGCCAGCAGTTTCGAGGACAGCAACTATGGCTACACCTTC.

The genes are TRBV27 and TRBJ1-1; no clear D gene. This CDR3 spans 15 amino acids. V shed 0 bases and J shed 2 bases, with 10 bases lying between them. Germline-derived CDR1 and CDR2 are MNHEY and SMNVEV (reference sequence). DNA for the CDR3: TGTGCCAGCAGTTTATCGATCGGTTCTAACACTGAAGCTTTCTTT. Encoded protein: CASSLSIGSNTEAFF.

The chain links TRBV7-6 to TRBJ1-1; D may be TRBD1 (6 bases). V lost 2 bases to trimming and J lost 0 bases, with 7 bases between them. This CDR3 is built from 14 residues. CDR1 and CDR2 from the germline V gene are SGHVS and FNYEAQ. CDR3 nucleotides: TGTGCCAGCAGCTTAACAGGGATGAACACTGAAGCTTTCTTT. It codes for CASSLTGMNTEAFF.

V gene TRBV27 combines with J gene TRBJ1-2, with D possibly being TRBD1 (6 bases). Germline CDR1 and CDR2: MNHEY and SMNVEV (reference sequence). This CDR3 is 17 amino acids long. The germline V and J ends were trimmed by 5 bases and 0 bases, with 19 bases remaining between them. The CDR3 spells CASSPLGEGEANYGYTF. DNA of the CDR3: TGTGCCAGCAGTCCATTAGGGGAGGGGGAAGCTAACTATGGCTACACCTTC.

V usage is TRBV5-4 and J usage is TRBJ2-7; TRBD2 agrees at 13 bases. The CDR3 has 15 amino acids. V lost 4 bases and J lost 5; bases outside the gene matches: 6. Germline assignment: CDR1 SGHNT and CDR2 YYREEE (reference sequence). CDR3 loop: CASSVKLAGGDEQYF. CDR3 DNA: TGTGCCAGCAGCGTAAAACTAGCGGGAGGGGACGAGCAGTACTTC.

The CDR3 nucleotides read TGCAGCGTATCTGGGGTAGGGGGATCCTACAATGAGCAGTTCTTC. This gives the protein CSVSGVGGSYNEQFF. This chain connects TRBV29-1 to TRBJ2-1, with D tentatively TRBD1 (6 bases). The V end lost 6 bases, the J end lost 1 base, and 16 bases lay between the germline ends. CDR1 and CDR2 (germline): SQVTM, ANQGSEA. The CDR3 sequence is 15 residues long.

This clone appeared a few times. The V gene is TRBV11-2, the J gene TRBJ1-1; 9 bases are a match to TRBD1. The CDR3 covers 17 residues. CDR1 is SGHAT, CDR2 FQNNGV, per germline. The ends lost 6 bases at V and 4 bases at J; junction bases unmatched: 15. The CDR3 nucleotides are TGTGCCAGCAGTCGCCCTCGGGGACAGGGTTATGGCACTGAAGCTTTCTTT. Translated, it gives CASSRPRGQGYGTEAFF.

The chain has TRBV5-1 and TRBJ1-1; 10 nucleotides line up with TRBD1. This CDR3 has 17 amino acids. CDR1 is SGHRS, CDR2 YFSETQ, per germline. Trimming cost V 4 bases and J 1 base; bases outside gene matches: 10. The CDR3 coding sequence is TGCGCCAGCAGCCCATCCCGGGGGACAGGGGAGAACACTGAAGCTTTCTTT. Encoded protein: CASSPSRGTGENTEAFF.

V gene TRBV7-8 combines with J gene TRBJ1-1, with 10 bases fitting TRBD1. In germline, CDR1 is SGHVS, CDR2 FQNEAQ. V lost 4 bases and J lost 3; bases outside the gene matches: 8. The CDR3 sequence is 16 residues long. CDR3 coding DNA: TGTGCCAGCAGCTCAACGGGACAGGGGAGTCACACTGAAGCTTTCTTT. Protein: CASSSTGQGSHTEAFF.

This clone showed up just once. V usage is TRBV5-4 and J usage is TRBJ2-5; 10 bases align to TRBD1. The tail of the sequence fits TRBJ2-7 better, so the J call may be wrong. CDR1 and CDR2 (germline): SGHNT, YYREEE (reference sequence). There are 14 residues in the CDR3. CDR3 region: CASSPGTGEGEQYF. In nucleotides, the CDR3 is TGTGCCAGCAGCCCAGGGACAGGGGAGGGCGAGCAGTACTTC.

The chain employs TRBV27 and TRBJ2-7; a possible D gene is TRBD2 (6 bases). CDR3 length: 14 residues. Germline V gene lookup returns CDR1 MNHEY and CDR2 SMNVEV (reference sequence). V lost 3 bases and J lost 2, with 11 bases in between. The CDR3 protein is CASSLTTRAYEQYF. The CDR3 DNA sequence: TGTGCCAGCAGTTTGACGACTAGGGCCTACGAGCAGTACTTC.

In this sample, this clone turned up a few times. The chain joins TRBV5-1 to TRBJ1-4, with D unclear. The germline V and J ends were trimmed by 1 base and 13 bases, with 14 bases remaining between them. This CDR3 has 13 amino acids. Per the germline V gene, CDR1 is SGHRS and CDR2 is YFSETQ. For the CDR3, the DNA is TGCGCCAGCAGCTTGATGTGGACCGGAGGACTGTTTTTT. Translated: CASSLMWTGGLFF. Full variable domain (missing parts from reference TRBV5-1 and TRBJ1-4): KAGVTQTPRYLIKTRGQQVTLSCSPISGHRSVSWYQQTPGQGLQFLFEYFSETQRNKGNFPGRFSGRQFSNSRSEMNVSTLELGDSALYLCASSLMWTGGLFFGSGTQLSVL.

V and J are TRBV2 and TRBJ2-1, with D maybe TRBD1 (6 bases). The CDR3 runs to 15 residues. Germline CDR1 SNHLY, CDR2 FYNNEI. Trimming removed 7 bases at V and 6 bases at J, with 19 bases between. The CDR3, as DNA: TGTGCCAGCACAATTGAGGGGGTGCTTGGCAATGAGCAGTTCTTC. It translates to CASTIEGVLGNEQFF.

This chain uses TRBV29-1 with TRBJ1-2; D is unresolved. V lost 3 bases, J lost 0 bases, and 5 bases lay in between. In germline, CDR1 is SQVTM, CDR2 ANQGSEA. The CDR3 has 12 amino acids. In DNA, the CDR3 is TGCAGCGTTGACCGGGCTAACTATGGCTACACCTTC. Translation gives CSVDRANYGYTF.

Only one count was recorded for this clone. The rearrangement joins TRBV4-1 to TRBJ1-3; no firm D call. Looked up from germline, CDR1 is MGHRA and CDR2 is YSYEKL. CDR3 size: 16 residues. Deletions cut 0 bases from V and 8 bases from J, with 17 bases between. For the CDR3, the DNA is TGCGCCAGCAGCCAAGATCAACGGGGAGAGGCATACACCATATATTTT. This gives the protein CASSQDQRGEAYTIYF.

The DNA of the CDR3 is TGTGCCAGCAGCCAAGAGTCTAGCGGGGGGAGAAACAATGAGCAGTTCTTC. Amino acid sequence: CASSQESSGGRNNEQFF. The chain joins TRBV4-2 to TRBJ2-1; TRBD2 aligns across 11 bases. The CDR3 spans 17 residues. Losses at the gene ends were 0 bases for V and 5 bases for J; bases not matched to a gene: 6. The germline CDR1 and CDR2 sequences are LGHNA and YNFKEQ.

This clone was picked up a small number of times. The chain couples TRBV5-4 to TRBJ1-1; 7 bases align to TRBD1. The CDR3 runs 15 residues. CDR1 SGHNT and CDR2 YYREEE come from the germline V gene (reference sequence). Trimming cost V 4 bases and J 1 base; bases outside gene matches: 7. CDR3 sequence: CASSPSTGENTEAFF. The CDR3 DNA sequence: TGTGCCAGCAGCCCATCCACAGGGGAGAACACTGAAGCTTTCTTT.

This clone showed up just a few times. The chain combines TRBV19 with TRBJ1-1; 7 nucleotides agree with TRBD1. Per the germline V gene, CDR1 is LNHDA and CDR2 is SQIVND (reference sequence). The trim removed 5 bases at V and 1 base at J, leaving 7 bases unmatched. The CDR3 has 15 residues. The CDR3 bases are TGTGCCAGTAGTCCTATTGACAGGGCGAACACTGAAGCTTTCTTT. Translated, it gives CASSPIDRANTEAFF. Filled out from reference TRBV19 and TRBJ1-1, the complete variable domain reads DGGITQSPKYLFRKEGQNVTLSCEQNLNHDAMYWYRQDPGQGLRLIYYSQIVNDFQKGDIAEGYSVSREKKESFPLTVTSAQKNPTAFYLCASSPIDRANTEAFFGQGTRLTVV.

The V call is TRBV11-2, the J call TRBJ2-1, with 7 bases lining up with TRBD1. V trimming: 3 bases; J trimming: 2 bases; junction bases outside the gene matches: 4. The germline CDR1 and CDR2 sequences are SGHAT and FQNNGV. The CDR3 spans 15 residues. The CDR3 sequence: CASSLTGTAYNEQFF. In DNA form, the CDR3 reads TGTGCCAGCAGCTTGACCGGGACAGCCTACAATGAGCAGTTCTTC.